This record concerns one T cell receptor (beta chain) sequence. What it binds is not known. The data stem from a study of cytomegalovirus exposure and HLA in healthy donors. PCR was performed using 60 Vbeta and 13 Jbeta primers. Clones were read by immunoSEQ multiplex PCR, and TCRdb kept only the in-frame ones, dropping some. This table holds over 90,000 clones, 55% to 75% found once. Study-level findings and limits: Association of some 18,000 TCR beta sequences with HLA alleles was found at 0.05 false discovery rate in a later analysis.

Germline V gene data show CDR1 as MGHDK and CDR2 as SYGVNS. CDR3 length: 16 amino acids. V was trimmed by 6 bases and J by 5 bases, leaving 21 bases between them. This clonotype was obtained from a man aged 55 to 70 in good health and CMV-seronegative. The chain has TRBV25-1 and TRBJ2-3; perhaps TRBD2 as D (6 bases). Sample: PBMCs. This CDR3 reads CASRAPGLRNVDTQYF. CDR3 nucleotide sequence: TGTGCCAGCAGAGCCCCGGGACTCCGTAATGTAGATACGCAGTATTTT.